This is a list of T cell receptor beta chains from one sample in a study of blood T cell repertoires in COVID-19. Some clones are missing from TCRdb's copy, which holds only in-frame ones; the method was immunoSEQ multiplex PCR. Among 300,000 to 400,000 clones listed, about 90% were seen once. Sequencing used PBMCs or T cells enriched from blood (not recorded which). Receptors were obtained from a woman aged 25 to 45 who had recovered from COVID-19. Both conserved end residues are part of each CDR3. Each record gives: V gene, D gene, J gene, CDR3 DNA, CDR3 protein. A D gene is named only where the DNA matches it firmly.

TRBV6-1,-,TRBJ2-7,TGTGCCAGCAGTGACACAGGGCGGCGCGAGCAGTACTTC,CASSDTGRREQYF
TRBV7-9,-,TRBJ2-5,TGTGCCAGCAGCTTGTGGACAGCCGGCCAAGAGACCCAGTACTTC,CASSLWTAGQETQYF
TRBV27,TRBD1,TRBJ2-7,TGTGCCAGCAGTTTCACCGGACAGGGCTACGAGCAGTACTTC,CASSFTGQGYEQYF
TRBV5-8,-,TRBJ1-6,TGTGCCAGCAGCTCTGACAGGATACACTCCGGGCCACTTCTGGGTTCACCCCTCCACTTT,CASSSDRIHSGPLLGSPLHF
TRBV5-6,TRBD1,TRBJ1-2,TGTGCCAGCAGCTTGGGTGACAGGGTCTATGGCTACACCTTC,CASSLGDRVYGYTF
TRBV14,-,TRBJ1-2,TGTGCCAGCAGCCTATTTCCGAAAGGCCCAGGGATCCACTATGGCTACACCTTC,CASSLFPKGPGIHYGYTF
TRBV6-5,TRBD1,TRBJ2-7,TGTGCCAGCAGACTTTCAGGGGGGCAGTACTTC,CASRLSGGQYF
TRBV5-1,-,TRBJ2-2,TGCGCCAGCAGCTTAGGACTGGACACCGGGGAGCTGTTTTTT,CASSLGLDTGELFF
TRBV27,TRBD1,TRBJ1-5,TGTGCCAGCAGTTCGGACAGGACAAAAGGTCAGCCCCAGCATTTT,CASSSDRTKGQPQHF
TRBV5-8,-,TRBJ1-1,TGTGCCAGCAGCTTGCCTTGGAACACTGAAGCTTTCTTT,CASSLPWNTEAFF
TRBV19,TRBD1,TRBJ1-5,TGTGCCAGTAGCCTGACAGGGGGCGGCAATCAGCCCCAGCATTTT,CASSLTGGGNQPQHF
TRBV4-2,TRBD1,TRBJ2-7,TGTGCCAGCAGCCAAGCCCCCGACAGGGTGAACGAGCAGTACTTC,CASSQAPDRVNEQYF
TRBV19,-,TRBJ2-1,TGTGCCAGTAGTTGGAGCTCCTACAATGAGCAGTTCTTC,CASSWSSYNEQFF